One and the same sample provided the 20 T cell receptor beta chains below, sequenced in a study of beta chain features in type 1 diabetes (dated by TCRdb to the late 2010s). Receptor amplification or capture employed the immunoSEQ multiplex PCR assay. All of the isolated RNA was reverse transcribed with the High Capacity cDNA Reverse Transcription Kit, so expressed TCRB transcripts were sequenced. The clones in this table, taken by TCRdb from immuneACCESS, are in-frame only. Not every clone is retained; where verified, under half of the shortfall comes from an unresolved V gene, and the cause of the rest is unknown. The sample table lists around 150,000 clones, 7.5% to 10% of them with a count of one. The biggest ten clones account for nearly 0.65% of the sample. The material sequenced was central memory CD4+ T cells from blood. Receptor source: a man aged 18-30 years in good health.

This clone turned up a few times. The V and J genes are TRBV10-3 and TRBJ2-7, with a tentative D call TRBD2 (6 bases). This CDR3 is 12 amino acids long. Germline CDR1 ENHRY, CDR2 SYGVKD. The V end was cut by 6 bases, the J end by 4 bases, with 10 bases between. The CDR3 sequence: CAISGAGYEQYF. The CDR3 nucleotides are TGTGCCATCAGCGGCGCGGGGTACGAGCAGTACTTC.

CDR3 protein: CASSSTHTDTQYF. The CDR3 nucleotides are TGTGCCAGCAGCTCTACTCACACAGATACGCAGTATTTT. The V and J genes are TRBV7-2 and TRBJ2-3, with no clear D. V was pared by 4 bases and J by 2 bases, with 7 bases between. Germline CDR1 is SGHTA and CDR2 is FQGNSA. This CDR3 has 13 amino acids. Filled out from reference TRBV7-2 and TRBJ2-3, the complete variable domain reads GAGVSQSPSNKVTEKGKDVELRCDPISGHTALYWYRQSLGQGLEFLIYFQGNSAPDKSGLPSDRFSAERTGGSVSTLTIQRTQQEDSAVYLCASSSTHTDTQYFGPGTRLTVL.

This clone was found many times. This chain connects TRBV30 to TRBJ2-7; D is ambiguous. With 1 base removed from V and 3 bases from J, the gap between germline ends came to 4 bases. This CDR3 comprises 11 residues. Per the germline V gene, CDR1 is GTSNPN and CDR2 is SVGIG (reference sequence). The CDR3 spells CAWSDYYEQYF. CDR3 coding DNA: TGTGCCTGGAGTGACTACTACGAGCAGTACTTC.

This clone was counted a few times. This chain links TRBV7-9 with TRBJ2-5; TRBD2 aligns across 9 bases. This CDR3 is built from 15 residues. Germline CDR1 SEHNR, CDR2 FQNEAQ (reference sequence). The trim removed 5 bases at V and 5 bases at J, leaving 9 bases unmatched. The CDR3 spells CASSPGASGTETQYF. The CDR3 DNA is TGTGCCAGCAGCCCGGGGGCTAGCGGGACGGAGACCCAGTACTTC.

This clone was recorded a few times. The chain links TRBV11-2 to TRBJ2-1, with TRBD2 matching over 7 bases. With V trimmed by 3 bases and J by 1 base, 0 bases remained unmatched. The germline V gene has CDR1 SGHAT and CDR2 FQNNGV. CDR3 length: 14 amino acids. DNA of the CDR3: TGTGCCAGCAGCTTTAGCGGGTCCTACAATGAGCAGTTCTTC. It specifies CASSFSGSYNEQFF.

This clone was recorded many times. This chain uses TRBV2 with TRBJ2-4, with a weak D call TRBD2 (6 bases). The germline gives CDR1 SNHLY, CDR2 FYNNEI. With 3 bases removed from V and 0 bases from J, the gap between germline ends came to 9 bases. This CDR3 has 15 residues. The CDR3 DNA is TGTGCCAGCAGTGAGGAGGGGCTAGCCAAAAACATTCAGTACTTC. The encoded protein is CASSEEGLAKNIQYF. Together with reference TRBV2 and TRBJ2-4, the CDR3 gives the full variable domain: EPEVTQTPSHQVTQMGQEVILRCVPISNHLYFYWYRQILGQKVEFLVSFYNNEISEKSEIFDDQFSVERPDGSNFTLKIRSTKLEDSAMYFCASSEEGLAKNIQYFGAGTRLSVL.

This clone has only a few counts. J is TRBJ1-4 and V is TRBV18; 9 bases are a match to TRBD1. J was trimmed by 8 bases and V by 5 bases; bases with no gene match: 9. In germline, CDR1 is KGHSH, CDR2 LQKENI. The CDR3 is 15 amino acids. CDR3 protein: CASSSRTGENEKLFF. In DNA form, the CDR3 reads TGTGCCAGCTCATCACGGACAGGGGAGAACGAAAAACTGTTTTTT. Combining the CDR3 with reference TRBV18 and TRBJ1-4 gives the whole variable domain NAGVMQNPRHLVRRRGQEARLRCSPMKGHSHVYWYRQLPEEGLKFMVYLQKENIIDESGMPKERFSAEFPKEGPSILRIQQVVRGDSAAYFCASSSRTGENEKLFFGSGTQLSVL.

The chain combines TRBV18 with TRBJ1-2, with a tentative D call TRBD1 (6 bases). Germline V gives CDR1 KGHSH, CDR2 LQKENI. The length of the CDR3 is 13 residues. Trimming cost V 6 bases and J 8 bases, with 16 bases left between them. The CDR3 DNA sequence: TGTGCCAGCTCGTCTCGAACAGGGACCGGCTACACCTTC. This codes for CASSSRTGTGYTF.

This clone was seen more than once but under ten times. The chain joins TRBV28 to TRBJ2-7; tentatively, D is TRBD1 (5 bases). The V end lost 5 bases, the J end lost 10 bases, and 12 bases lay between the germline ends. The CDR3 length is 11 residues. Germline V lookup: CDR1 MDHEN, CDR2 SYDVKM. The DNA for the CDR3 is TGTGCCAGCAGTGCCCCACAGGTACAGTACTTC. Residues: CASSAPQVQYF.

This clone was counted many times. The chain joins TRBV6-5 to TRBJ2-1; the match to TRBD2 covers 10 bases. The CDR3 spans 15 residues. Trimming cost V 10 bases and J 9 bases; bases outside gene matches: 15. Germline V CDR1 and CDR2: MNHEY, SVGAGI. CDR3 residues: CATWSSGRVGTEQFF. CDR3 DNA: TGTGCCACCTGGTCTAGCGGGAGAGTGGGCACTGAGCAGTTCTTC.

The chain employs TRBV4-3 and TRBJ2-7; D not certain. Per germline, CDR1 LGHNA and CDR2 YSLEER. This CDR3 is 13 amino acids long. Trimming removed 0 bases from V and 7 bases from J, with 10 bases in between. CDR3 DNA: TGCGCCAGCAGCCAAGAAATCTACCGGGAGCAGTACTTC. Translating gives CASSQEIYREQYF.

This clone was detected ten times or more. The rearrangement links TRBV29-1 to TRBJ2-3, with 8 bases identical to TRBD1. V dropped 7 bases and J dropped 3; count of bases not matched to a gene: 12. Germline V gene sequence: CDR1 SQVTM, CDR2 ANQGSEA. The CDR3 runs 15 residues. The CDR3 DNA is TGCAGCGGCCGTGGAGCAGGGGGCGGGACAGATACGCAGTATTTT. Protein sequence: CSGRGAGGGTDTQYF.

The J gene is TRBJ1-2, the V gene TRBV6-1; 12 nucleotides line up with TRBD1. V trimming: 2 bases; J trimming: 4 bases; junction bases outside the gene matches: 8. The CDR3 length is 17 residues. CDR1 and CDR2 from the germline V gene are MNHNS and SASEGT. The CDR3 loop reads CASSEIRDRGRSYGYTF. The CDR3 nucleotides read TGTGCCAGCAGTGAAATCCGGGACAGGGGGCGCTCCTATGGCTACACCTTC.

This sequence joins TRBV11-2 and TRBJ2-6; D unresolved. V was shortened by 2 bases and J by 0 bases, with 8 bases between the two germline ends. Germline-derived CDR1 and CDR2 are SGHAT and FQNNGV. The CDR3 length is 16 residues. The chain's CDR3 is CASSLISVSGANVLTF. Here the CDR3 DNA reads TGTGCCAGCAGCTTAATTTCGGTCTCTGGGGCCAACGTCCTGACTTTC. Full variable domain (missing parts from reference TRBV11-2 and TRBJ2-6): EAGVAQSPRYKIIEKRQSVAFWCNPISGHATLYWYQQILGQGPKLLIQFQNNGVVDDSQLPKDRFSAERLKGVDSTLKIQPAKLEDSAVYLCASSLISVSGANVLTFGAGSRLTVL.

This clone was found many times. This sequence joins TRBV19 and TRBJ2-7; maybe TRBD1 (7 bases). Germline V lookup: CDR1 LNHDA, CDR2 SQIVND (reference sequence). CDR3 length: 16 residues. Trimming pared 4 bases from V and 5 bases from J, leaving 21 bases between. For the CDR3, the DNA is TGTGCCAGTAGTAACCAAATGGACAGGACGGGGGACGAGCAGTACTTC. Protein: CASSNQMDRTGDEQYF.

This clone appeared once. DNA of the CDR3: TGTGCCAGCAGCGTCCTGGGTAAGGGGGTTAATCGCCACGAGCAGTACTTC. Encoded protein: CASSVLGKGVNRHEQYF. The gene calls are TRBV7-9 and TRBJ2-7; D might be TRBD1 (6 bases). Trimming removed 5 bases from V and 5 bases from J, with 25 bases in between. The CDR3 covers 17 residues. Germline assignment: CDR1 SEHNR and CDR2 FQNEAQ (reference sequence).

The J gene is TRBJ1-2, the V gene TRBV27; 8 nucleotides line up with TRBD1. The germline V gene encodes CDR1 MNHEY and CDR2 SMNVEV (reference sequence). The CDR3 sequence is 14 residues long. V lost 6 bases and J lost 4; bases outside the gene matches: 7. The CDR3 sequence: CASSPRGLGYGYTF. CDR3 in DNA: TGTGCCAGCAGCCCCAGGGGGCTAGGCTATGGCTACACCTTC.

This sequence joins TRBV15 and TRBJ1-2; D is possibly TRBD1 (6 bases). Trimming took 4 bases from V and 5 from J, leaving 11 bases between them. The germline V gene has CDR1 LNHNV and CDR2 YYDKDF (reference sequence). This CDR3 is 13 amino acids long. CDR3 protein: CATSTGQRYGYTF. Written as DNA, the CDR3 is TGTGCCACCAGCACAGGACAGAGATATGGCTACACCTTC.

This clone was counted a few times. The CDR3 coding sequence is TGTGCCTGGAGTGACGGTCAGGGCGGAAAACTGTTTTTT. It yields the protein CAWSDGQGGKLFF. V is TRBV30 and J is TRBJ1-4, with a possible D match to TRBD1 (5 bases). V shed 1 base and J shed 10 bases, with 13 bases lying between them. The length of the CDR3 is 13 residues. The germline CDR1 and CDR2 sequences are GTSNPN and SVGIG (reference sequence).

This clone was seen a few times. The chain uses TRBV5-4 and TRBJ2-7; D perhaps matches TRBD2 (5 bases). Germline V gene lookup returns CDR1 SGHNT and CDR2 YYREEE (reference sequence). The CDR3 is made up of 15 amino acids. The V and J ends lost 4 bases and 5 bases respectively, with 19 bases between them. The CDR3 region is CASSPPDSYRNEQYF. CDR3 in DNA: TGTGCCAGCAGCCCACCGGACTCCTATCGGAACGAGCAGTACTTC.